The 9 T cell receptor beta chains below come from one sample, sequenced in a study of blood T cell repertoires in COVID-19. The data were produced by immunoSEQ multiplex PCR, yet TCRdb's version contains in-frame clones alone and is incomplete. The sample includes 250,000 to 300,000 clones, around nine tenths of them seen just once. The specimen sequenced was peripheral blood. These receptors came from an older woman with acute or convalescent COVID-19.

This sequence joins TRBV19 and TRBJ1-5; TRBD1 is a possible D gene (6 bases). Trimming shortened V by 6 bases and J by 0 bases, and 9 bases separated the two germline ends. The CDR3 has 14 residues. Per germline, CDR1 LNHDA and CDR2 SQIVND (reference sequence). The CDR3 loop is CASRPQGSNQPQHF. Written as DNA, the CDR3 is TGTGCCAGTAGACCACAGGGTAGCAATCAGCCCCAGCATTTT. Variable domain in full (rest from reference TRBV19 and TRBJ1-5): DGGITQSPKYLFRKEGQNVTLSCEQNLNHDAMYWYRQDPGQGLRLIYYSQIVNDFQKGDIAEGYSVSREKKESFPLTVTSAQKNPTAFYLCASRPQGSNQPQHFGDGTRLSIL.

V usage is TRBV27 and J usage is TRBJ2-1; TRBD1 aligns across 9 bases. Germline V gene sequence: CDR1 MNHEY, CDR2 SMNVEV (reference sequence). This CDR3 has 15 residues. J was trimmed by 3 bases and V by 5 bases; bases with no gene match: 5. The CDR3 DNA sequence: TGTGCCAGCAGTCGCGGACAGGGGTTCTACAATGAGCAGTTCTTC. Its translation: CASSRGQGFYNEQFF.

The chain's CDR3 is CASSPQASVSYEQYF. As DNA, the CDR3 is TGCGCCAGCAGCCCTCAGGCATCAGTATCCTACGAGCAGTACTTC. The rearrangement links TRBV4-3 to TRBJ2-7; no clear D gene. Trimming stripped 4 bases from V and 1 base from J, with 14 bases between. Germline CDR1 LGHNA, CDR2 YSLEER. This CDR3 is built from 15 residues.

The rearrangement joins TRBV28 to TRBJ1-2, with a weak D call TRBD1 (5 bases). This CDR3 region has 12 residues. Trimming pared 6 bases from V and 5 bases from J, leaving 10 bases between. CDR1 is MDHEN and CDR2 is SYDVKM in the germline V gene. In nucleotides, the CDR3 is TGTGCCAGCAGCCCCGGGGGGTATGGCTACACCTTC. It yields the protein CASSPGGYGYTF.

The chain is built from TRBV4-2 and TRBJ2-1; the match to TRBD1 covers 8 bases. V was clipped by 2 bases and J by 9 bases; unmatched bases: 9. This CDR3 contains 15 residues. The germline V gene has CDR1 LGHNA and CDR2 YNFKEQ. CDR3: CASSQPQDRVIEQFF. The CDR3 coding sequence is TGTGCCAGCAGCCAACCTCAGGACAGGGTAATTGAGCAGTTCTTC.

CDR3 residues: CASSPLGTGVNEQYF. CDR3 in DNA: TGTGCCAGCAGCCCCCTCGGGACAGGGGTAAACGAGCAGTACTTC. The J gene is TRBJ2-7, the V gene TRBV7-9, with 10 bases fitting TRBD1. The V gene end was trimmed by 5 bases and the J gene end by 5 bases; junction bases not matched to a gene: 9. The CDR3 covers 15 residues. Germline CDR1 reads SEHNR; CDR2 reads FQNEAQ (reference sequence).

This sequence joins TRBV5-4 and TRBJ1-2; tentative D call: TRBD1 (5 bases). V lost 8 bases to trimming and J lost 0 bases, with 14 bases between them. Germline V gene lookup returns CDR1 SGHNT and CDR2 YYREEE (reference sequence). The CDR3 has 14 amino acids. CDR3 protein: CASQEQAANYGYTF. Here the CDR3 DNA reads TGTGCCAGTCAGGAACAGGCAGCTAACTATGGCTACACCTTC.

The genes are TRBV6-6 and TRBJ2-7; TRBD2 matches at 7 bases. The CDR3 has 14 amino acids. CDR1 and CDR2 (germline): MNHNY, SVGAGI (reference sequence). V trimming: 6 bases; J trimming: 7 bases; junction bases outside the gene matches: 12. This CDR3 is CASRPTRDYAEQYF. The CDR3 DNA is TGTGCCAGCAGACCCACTAGGGACTACGCGGAGCAGTACTTC.

This clone was seen more than once but under ten times. This chain links TRBV4-2 with TRBJ1-6; the match to TRBD1 covers 7 bases. Germline CDR1 and CDR2: LGHNA and YNFKEQ. CDR3 size: 15 residues. V was clipped by 4 bases and J by 6 bases; unmatched bases: 6. In nucleotides, the CDR3 is TGTGCCAGCAGCCTAGAGGGACAGAGTAATTCACCCCTCCACTTT. Amino acid sequence: CASSLEGQSNSPLHF.